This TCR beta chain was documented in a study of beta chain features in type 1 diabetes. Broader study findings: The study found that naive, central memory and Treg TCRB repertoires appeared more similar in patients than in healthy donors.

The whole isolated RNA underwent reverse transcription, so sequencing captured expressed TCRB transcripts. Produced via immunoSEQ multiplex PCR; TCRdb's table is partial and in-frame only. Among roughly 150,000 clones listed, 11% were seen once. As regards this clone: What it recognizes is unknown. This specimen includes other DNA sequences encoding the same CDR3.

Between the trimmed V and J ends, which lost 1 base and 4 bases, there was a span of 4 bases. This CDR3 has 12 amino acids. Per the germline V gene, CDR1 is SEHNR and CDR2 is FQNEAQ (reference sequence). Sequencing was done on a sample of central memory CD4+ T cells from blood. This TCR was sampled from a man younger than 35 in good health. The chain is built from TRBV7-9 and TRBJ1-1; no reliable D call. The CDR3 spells CASSLGSTEAFF. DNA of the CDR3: TGTGCCAGCAGCTTAGGTTCCACTGAAGCTTTCTTT.